This entry lists 27 T cell receptor beta chains sequenced from one sample in a study of shared clonotypes between healthy human individuals. Libraries were prepared by immunoSEQ multiplex PCR; TCRdb keeps only in-frame clonotypes and omits some of them. The sample consists of about half a million clones, around 74% of them appearing once. The sequencing input was PBMCs. Receptor source: a woman in her 40s in good health. Some clones in this sample may be carry-over from other donors' samples.

The chain recombines TRBV2 with TRBJ2-4, with 12 bases aligning to TRBD1. The V segment lost 6 bases and the J segment 5 bases; nucleotides outside the gene matches: 5. Germline lookup yields CDR1 SNHLY and CDR2 FYNNEI. There are 15 residues in the CDR3. Here the CDR3 reads CASRGDRGQQNIQYF. For the CDR3, the DNA is TGTGCCAGCAGGGGGGACAGGGGGCAGCAAAACATTCAGTACTTC.

The chain combines TRBV2 with TRBJ1-1, with D unclear. This CDR3 comprises 13 residues. The V gene's germline CDR1 is SNHLY and CDR2 FYNNEI. Trimming stripped 2 bases from V and 0 bases from J, with 4 bases between. The CDR3 region has the DNA TGTGCCAGCAGTGAATTTATGAACACTGAAGCTTTCTTT. Translating gives CASSEFMNTEAFF.

In regard to this clone: This specimen includes other DNA sequences encoding the same CDR3. The chain links TRBV28 to TRBJ1-3; perhaps TRBD1 as D (5 bases). This CDR3 has 15 residues. Germline-derived CDR1 and CDR2 are MDHEN and SYDVKM. V was trimmed by 5 bases and J by 0 bases, leaving 11 bases between them. The chain's CDR3 is CASSPGGHSGNTIYF. The DNA for the CDR3 is TGTGCCAGCAGTCCCGGAGGACACTCTGGAAACACCATATATTTT. The full variable domain, its missing parts supplied by reference TRBV28 and TRBJ1-3, is DVKVTQSSRYLVKRTGEKVFLECVQDMDHENMFWYRQDPGLGLRLIYFSYDVKMKEKGDIPEGYSVSREKKERFSLILESASTNQTSMYLCASSPGGHSGNTIYFGEGSWLTVV.

This chain links TRBV11-3 with TRBJ2-1, with 11 nucleotides matching TRBD2. Germline CDR1 reads SGHNT; CDR2 reads YENEEA. This CDR3 spans 14 amino acids. Unmatched junction bases numbered 5, after V lost 5 bases and J lost 8 bases. The CDR3, as DNA: TGTGCCAGCAGCGCGACTAGCGGGACCGATGAGCAGTTCTTC. The encoded protein is CASSATSGTDEQFF. The full variable domain, rest sourced from reference TRBV11-3 and TRBJ2-1, is EAGVVQSPRYKIIEKKQPVAFWCNPISGHNTLYWYLQNLGQGPELLIRYENEEAVDDSQLPKDRFSAERLKGVDSTLKIQPAELGDSAVYLCASSATSGTDEQFFGPGTRLTVL.

The chain joins TRBV30 to TRBJ2-7; D may match TRBD1 or TRBD2 (5 bases each). The CDR3 length is 16 residues. V was shortened by 1 base and J by 2 bases, with 18 bases between the two germline ends. Germline V gene lookup returns CDR1 GTSNPN and CDR2 SVGIG (reference sequence). CDR3 DNA: TGTGCCTGGAGTGCAGACAGAGGGTCCCCGGCCTACGAGCAGTACTTC. As protein: CAWSADRGSPAYEQYF.

The chain links TRBV11-3 to TRBJ2-7; D gene ambiguous. Trimming shortened V by 5 bases and J by 2 bases, and 13 bases separated the two germline ends. Germline CDR1 SGHNT, CDR2 YENEEA. The CDR3 loop spans 14 amino acids. In DNA form, the CDR3 reads TGTGCCAGCAGCCACGGGCCGGAAACCTACGAGCAGTACTTC. Translation gives CASSHGPETYEQYF.

The V and J genes are TRBV28 and TRBJ2-7; a possible D gene is TRBD1 (5 bases). This CDR3 has 13 residues. Trimming took 3 bases from V and 6 from J, leaving 12 bases between them. Germline assignment: CDR1 MDHEN and CDR2 SYDVKM. The chain's CDR3 is CASSLDNYAEQYF. DNA for the CDR3: TGTGCCAGCAGTTTGGACAACTATGCCGAGCAGTACTTC.

The rearrangement joins TRBV10-3 to TRBJ2-2; D is perhaps TRBD1 (5 bases). Germline values: CDR1 ENHRY, CDR2 SYGVKD. Trimming removed 11 bases at V and 5 bases at J, with 18 bases between. The CDR3 extends over 14 amino acids. CDR3 sequence: CAPQTRVSTGELFF. The CDR3 bases are TGTGCCCCCCAAACCAGGGTTAGTACCGGGGAGCTGTTTTTT.

This clone was seen only a few times. V and J are TRBV6-5 and TRBJ2-7; D uncertain. CDR1 is MNHEY and CDR2 is SVGAGI in the germline V gene. The germline V and J ends were trimmed by 10 bases and 4 bases, with 20 bases remaining between them. The length of the CDR3 is 14 residues. The CDR3: CATSTPGRPYEQYF. For the CDR3, the DNA is TGTGCCACCTCGACACCGGGTAGGCCTTACGAGCAGTACTTC.

This clone turned up a few times. This rearrangement joins TRBV5-6 to TRBJ2-7; either TRBD1 or TRBD2 may fit D (6 bases each). The CDR3 runs 14 residues. Germline CDR1 and CDR2: SGHDT and YYEEEE. The ends were cut back, 4 bases at V and 2 bases at J, with 13 bases in the middle. The CDR3 sequence is CASSGGGKTYEQYF. In nucleotides, the CDR3 is TGTGCCAGCAGCGGAGGGGGTAAAACCTACGAGCAGTACTTC. The variable domain in full, with the rest retrieved from reference TRBV5-6 and TRBJ2-7, is DAGVTQSPTHLIKTRGQQVTLRCSPKSGHDTVSWYQQALGQGPQFIFQYYEEEERQRGNFPDRFSGHQFPNYSSELNVNALLLGDSALYLCASSGGGKTYEQYFGPGTRLTVT.

The genes are TRBV18 and TRBJ2-1, with 9 bases fitting TRBD2. CDR1 KGHSH and CDR2 LQKENI come from the germline V gene. V lost 2 bases, J lost 4 bases, and 12 bases stayed unmatched. This CDR3 region has 18 residues. CDR3: CASSPSGGRAFSYNEQFF. The CDR3, as DNA: TGTGCCAGCTCACCATCGGGCGGGAGGGCCTTTTCGTACAATGAGCAGTTCTTC.

This clone was seen a handful of times. The rearrangement uses TRBV5-1 and TRBJ1-6; TRBD1 is a possible D gene (5 bases). Trimming took 3 bases from V and 7 from J, leaving 8 bases between them. Germline lookup yields CDR1 SGHRS and CDR2 YFSETQ. The length of the CDR3 is 13 residues. CDR3 DNA sequence: TGCGCCAGCAGCTCGGGACCGAATTCACCCCTCCACTTT. Protein product: CASSSGPNSPLHF. Full variable domain (remainder filled in from reference TRBV5-1 and TRBJ1-6): KAGVTQTPRYLIKTRGQQVTLSCSPISGHRSVSWYQQTPGQGLQFLFEYFSETQRNKGNFPGRFSGRQFSNSRSEMNVSTLELGDSALYLCASSSGPNSPLHFGNGTRLTVT.

This rearrangement joins TRBV5-4 to TRBJ2-5; 12 bases map to TRBD2. CDR1 is SGHNT and CDR2 is YYREEE in the germline V gene (reference sequence). V gave up 4 bases and J gave up 4 bases; unmatched junction bases: 8. The CDR3 is 16 residues long. The CDR3 sequence is CASSIRLAGVRETQYF. DNA of the CDR3: TGTGCCAGCAGCATCCGACTAGCGGGAGTGAGAGAGACCCAGTACTTC.

The genes are TRBV25-1 and TRBJ2-5, with TRBD1 matching over 7 bases. V shed 2 bases, J shed 2 bases, and the junction held 8 bases outside the gene matches. The CDR3 runs to 16 residues. Germline assignment: CDR1 MGHDK and CDR2 SYGVNS. The CDR3 region is CASSEISSRGQETQYF. The CDR3 DNA sequence: TGTGCCAGCAGTGAAATAAGTTCCAGGGGGCAAGAGACCCAGTACTTC.

This clone occurred a few times. The rearrangement joins TRBV27 to TRBJ2-1; D remains ambiguous. Between the trimmed V and J ends, which lost 2 bases and 5 bases, there was a span of 10 bases. The CDR3 runs 14 residues. Per germline, CDR1 MNHEY and CDR2 SMNVEV (reference sequence). CDR3 nucleotide sequence: TGTGCCAGCAGTTTAATGGTGGCTAACAATGAGCAGTTCTTC. Translating it yields CASSLMVANNEQFF.

This clone came up a few times. V gene TRBV19 combines with J gene TRBJ2-5; 9 nucleotides align to TRBD2. The germline gives CDR1 LNHDA, CDR2 SQIVND (reference sequence). The CDR3 has 16 residues. Germline trimming cut 4 bases from V and 2 bases from J; bases unmatched to any gene: 8. The chain's CDR3 is CASSRRAGGRQETQYF. The CDR3, as DNA: TGTGCCAGTAGTAGGCGAGCGGGAGGTCGACAAGAGACCCAGTACTTC. Full variable domain (remainder filled in from reference TRBV19 and TRBJ2-5): DGGITQSPKYLFRKEGQNVTLSCEQNLNHDAMYWYRQDPGQGLRLIYYSQIVNDFQKGDIAEGYSVSREKKESFPLTVTSAQKNPTAFYLCASSRRAGGRQETQYFGPGTRLLVL.

This clone was seen only once. The chain is built from TRBV5-1 and TRBJ2-1; 8 positions agree with TRBD2. After removal of 4 bases from V and 9 bases from J, the junction contained 15 bases not matched to a gene. In germline, CDR1 is SGHRS, CDR2 YFSETQ. This CDR3 is built from 16 residues. CDR3 bases: TGCGCCAGCAGCCCCTACTCGGGAGGGCCAGAGATTGAGCAGTTCTTC. It translates to CASSPYSGGPEIEQFF. The full variable domain, completed using reference TRBV5-1 and TRBJ2-1, is KAGVTQTPRYLIKTRGQQVTLSCSPISGHRSVSWYQQTPGQGLQFLFEYFSETQRNKGNFPGRFSGRQFSNSRSEMNVSTLELGDSALYLCASSPYSGGPEIEQFFGPGTRLTVL.

J is TRBJ2-7 and V is TRBV4-1, with D possibly being TRBD1 or TRBD2 (7 bases each). The germline V gene has CDR1 MGHRA and CDR2 YSYEKL. The CDR3 loop spans 15 amino acids. With 0 bases removed from V and 12 bases from J, the gap between germline ends came to 21 bases. The CDR3 sequence is CASSQDLARQGGPYF. CDR3 bases: TGCGCCAGCAGCCAAGATTTGGCCCGACAGGGAGGGCCGTACTTC.

This chain connects TRBV5-4 to TRBJ2-6; D remains ambiguous. V lost 1 base to trimming and J lost 2 bases, with 10 bases between them. The germline V gene encodes CDR1 SGHNT and CDR2 YYREEE (reference sequence). The CDR3 covers 16 residues. The DNA for the CDR3 is TGTGCCAGCAGCTTGAGCCGCTGGGCTGGGGCCAACGTCCTGACTTTC. Translation: CASSLSRWAGANVLTF.

The chain employs TRBV7-3 and TRBJ2-1, with TRBD2 matching over 8 bases. The V and J ends lost 5 bases and 4 bases, in that order; junction bases with no gene match: 4. Germline V gene lookup returns CDR1 SGHTA and CDR2 FQGTGA. The CDR3 is made up of 14 amino acids. In DNA form, the CDR3 reads TGTGCCAGCAGCCATAGCGGGGCTTACAATGAGCAGTTCTTC. This sequence encodes CASSHSGAYNEQFF.

This clone was counted a single time. This sequence joins TRBV4-2 and TRBJ1-6, with unresolved D. With 2 bases removed from V and 10 bases from J, the gap between germline ends came to 15 bases. Germline V CDR1 and CDR2: LGHNA, YNFKEQ. The CDR3 covers 15 residues. DNA for the CDR3: TGTGCCAGCAGCCAACCCGACACTGTTACATCACCCCTCCACTTT. This sequence encodes CASSQPDTVTSPLHF.

About this clone itself: A junction end diverges from the germline sequence, so it may reflect a read error. CDR3: CASSQGALRDANYGYTF. The CDR3 DNA is TGTGCCAGCAGTCAAGGAGCTCTCCGGGACGCCAACTATGGCTACACCTTC. The rearrangement uses TRBV4-2 and TRBJ1-2, with D possibly matching TRBD1 (5 bases). The length of the CDR3 is 17 residues. Germline V lookup: CDR1 LGHNA, CDR2 YNFKEQ.

The genes are TRBV5-5 and TRBJ1-2; D is undetermined. V was clipped by 4 bases and J by 6 bases, with 16 bases between them. The CDR3 length is 14 residues. The germline gives CDR1 SGHKS, CDR2 YYEKEE (reference sequence). The CDR3 DNA sequence: TGTGCCAGCAGCCTAGGGTCCGGGAGAAATGGCTACACCTTC. It specifies CASSLGSGRNGYTF. The variable domain in full, with the rest retrieved from reference TRBV5-5 and TRBJ1-2, is DAGVTQSPTHLIKTRGQQVTLRCSPISGHKSVSWYQQVLGQGPQFIFQYYEKEERGRGNFPDRFSARQFPNYSSELNVNALLLGDSALYLCASSLGSGRNGYTFGSGTRLTVV.

The rearrangement links TRBV10-3 to TRBJ2-1, with D hard to call. In germline, CDR1 is ENHRY, CDR2 SYGVKD. CDR3 size: 12 residues. Trimming stripped 7 bases from V and 2 bases from J, with 6 bases between. CDR3 loop: CAITDPYNEQFF. For the CDR3, the DNA is TGTGCCATCACTGACCCCTACAATGAGCAGTTCTTC.

The rearrangement uses TRBV28 and TRBJ2-2, with a tentative D call TRBD1 (5 bases). V was cut by 4 bases and J by 6 bases, with 12 bases left in between. CDR1 is MDHEN, CDR2 SYDVKM, per germline. The CDR3 runs 14 residues. In DNA, the CDR3 is TGTGCCAGCAGTTATTCAGGGCTGGCCGGGGAGCTGTTTTTT. It codes for CASSYSGLAGELFF. The variable domain in full, with the rest retrieved from reference TRBV28 and TRBJ2-2, is DVKVTQSSRYLVKRTGEKVFLECVQDMDHENMFWYRQDPGLGLRLIYFSYDVKMKEKGDIPEGYSVSREKKERFSLILESASTNQTSMYLCASSYSGLAGELFFGEGSRLTVL.

The chain combines TRBV13 with TRBJ2-1; D is unresolved. The CDR3 runs 11 residues. Germline lookup yields CDR1 PRHDT and CDR2 FYEKMQ (reference sequence). The germline V and J ends were trimmed by 3 bases and 9 bases, with 6 bases remaining between them. CDR3 DNA: TGTGCCAGCAGCTTGGTCGGTGAGCAGTTCTTC. This encodes CASSLVGEQFF.

In this sample, this clone turned up a few times. The chain is built from TRBV14 and TRBJ1-1; D not certain. Trimming took 4 bases from V and 7 from J, leaving 13 bases between them. This CDR3 comprises 13 residues. Germline CDR1 reads SGHDN; CDR2 reads FVKESK. CDR3 nucleotides: TGTGCCAGCAGCCCCCGCGGCATTGATGAAGCTTTCTTT. Translated: CASSPRGIDEAFF.